This T cell receptor beta chain was recovered during a study of shared clonotypes between healthy human individuals. Profiled with immunoSEQ multiplex PCR; TCRdb holds only in-frame clones, not every one. The table shows about 1,800,000 clones, with just under 95% occurring only once. Naive CD8 populations comprised CD45RO-negative cells positively selected for CCR7, excluding terminally differentiated effector memory CD45RA+ cells. The CDR3 sequence is 12 residues long. Germline V gene sequence: CDR1 WSHSY, CDR2 SAAADI. Trimming took off 7 bases at V and 2 bases at J, with 8 bases between the two ends.

The chain uses TRBV10-2 and TRBJ2-5; D not certain. This TCR was sampled from a man in his late teens or twenties in good health. Sequencing used naive CD8+ T cells sorted from blood. CDR3 nucleotide sequence: TGCGCCAGCACCGGTTGGCAAGAGACCCAGTACTTC. This gives the protein CASTGWQETQYF.